This T cell receptor (beta chain) is from a study of beta chain features in type 1 diabetes. Study-wide findings and caveats: Type 1 diabetes patients showed fewer insertions and more deletions at VDJ junctions. Shorter TCRB CDR3s, moderately but significantly so, marked every one of the four CD4+ subsets in Type 1 diabetes patients.

With regard to this clone: The antigen is not known.

TCRB transcripts that were expressed got sequenced, as all of the isolated RNA had been reverse transcribed. Produced via immunoSEQ multiplex PCR; TCRdb's table is partial and in-frame only. The sample shows a few hundred thousand clones, 16% of them seen only once. Trimming took off 1 base at V and 2 bases at J, with 6 bases between the two ends. Germline V lookup: CDR1 MDHEN, CDR2 SYDVKM. The CDR3 covers 15 residues. The source of this sequence is a man aged 25 to 45 with type 1 diabetes. The chain employs TRBV28 and TRBJ2-6; D is unresolved. Sequencing was carried out using naive CD4+ T cells from blood. The CDR3 nucleotides are TGTGCCAGCAGTTTATCAGGTCCTGGGGCCAACGTCCTGACTTTC. This codes for CASSLSGPGANVLTF. The full variable domain, in which reference TRBV28 and TRBJ2-6 provide the parts outside the CDR3, is DVKVTQSSRYLVKRTGEKVFLECVQDMDHENMFWYRQDPGLGLRLIYFSYDVKMKEKGDIPEGYSVSREKKERFSLILESASTNQTSMYLCASSLSGPGANVLTFGAGSRLTVL.